A single sample gave rise to the 29 T cell receptor beta chains below, sequenced in a study of tumor-infiltrating lymphocytes in primary liver carcinoma. Blood RNA was derived from unsorted whole blood, and germline DNA was extracted too. From approximately 0.5 ug of total RNA, TCR beta-specific cDNA was reverse-transcribed using a constant-region primer. Libraries covering TCR beta were generated through three nested multiplex PCR rounds (using a slightly modified ARM-PCR). TRBV1-TRBV30 forward primers paired with a C-beta reverse primer were used in the first two PCR rounds, which ran roughly 9 cycles each. TCRdb used MiXCR to reprocess the multiplex PCR reads, holding one entry per CDR3 protein. The sample lists approximately 340,000 distinct CDR3 sequences; 65% were seen once. Sequenced material: peripheral blood. These receptors were taken from a man aged 35 to 55 with primary liver carcinoma and hepatitis B virus infection.

Points on this clonotype: This CDR3 fails to terminate in the conserved phenylalanine or tryptophan, so it likely reflects a read error. The CDR3 loop reads CASSQDGAGGAGELFS. The CDR3 DNA sequence: TGCGCCAGCAGCCAAGATGGAGCGGGAGGGGCCGGGGAGCTGTTTTCT. The V call is TRBV4-1, the J call TRBJ2-2; 10 positions agree with TRBD2. Trimming at V came to 0 bases and at J to 6 bases, leaving 4 bases not matched to a gene. The CDR3 consists of 16 residues. Germline CDR1 reads MGHRA; CDR2 reads YSYEKL.

The chain has TRBV7-9 and TRBJ2-1; D call uncertain. V lost 3 bases to trimming and J lost 4 bases, with 7 bases between them. This CDR3 comprises 13 residues. From germline, CDR1 is SEHNR and CDR2 FQNEAQ (reference sequence). The CDR3 region has the DNA TGTGCCAGCAGCTTTGGTACGTACAATGAGCAGTTCTTC. Translation gives CASSFGTYNEQFF.

On this clonotype itself: This could be a read error, since a much larger clone is one nucleotide away. The chain couples TRBV12-3 or TRBV12-4 to TRBJ1-2; D gene uncertain. The CDR3 is 14 amino acids. V was shortened by 2 bases and J by 9 bases, with 16 bases between the two germline ends. CDR3 bases: TGTGCCAGCAGTTTAACGGCAGGCGGCCAGTGCTACACCTTC. It codes for CASSLTAGGQCYTF.

A word on this clonotype: A much larger clone differs by one base, so this may be a read error. The chain combines TRBV6-2 or TRBV6-3 with TRBJ1-5; D is ambiguous. The CDR3 extends over 13 amino acids. Germline CDR1 and CDR2: MNHEY and SVGEGT. The CDR3 sequence: CASSVLRDQRQHF. CDR3 bases: TGTGCCAGCAGTGTGCTGAGAGATCAGCGCCAGCATTTT.

This rearrangement joins TRBV11-2 to TRBJ2-1, with TRBD2 as a possible D gene (6 bases). The germline V gene has CDR1 SGHAT and CDR2 FQNNGV. The CDR3 has 16 residues. V was cut by 4 bases and J by 6 bases, with 19 bases left in between. CDR3 coding DNA: TGTGCCAGCAGCTATGCAACGGGAGTTATTTCCAATGAGCAGTTCTTC. This codes for CASSYATGVISNEQFF.

With respect to this clonotype: One end of the junction fails to match germline, which may point to a read error. V gene TRBV11-2 combines with J gene TRBJ2-3; 9 positions match TRBD2. The germline V gene has CDR1 SGHAT and CDR2 FQNNGV. CDR3 size: 16 residues. CDR3 amino acids: CASSFRLAEHIDTQYF. The CDR3 DNA reads TGTGCCAGCAGCTTCCGACTAGCGGAACACATAGATACGCAGTACTTT.

This clonotype was counted many times. The chain couples TRBV6-2 or TRBV6-3 to TRBJ1-1, with D perhaps TRBD1 (5 bases). V dropped 7 bases and J dropped 0 bases, with 21 bases sitting between them. CDR3 length: 17 amino acids. Germline loops: CDR1 MNHEY, CDR2 SVGEGT. CDR3 bases: TGTGCCAGCACTGCCCGGTGGGGCGACGGGGTGAACACTGAAGCTTTCTTT. Residues: CASTARWGDGVNTEAFF.

The chain joins TRBV19 to TRBJ2-3; 9 nucleotides agree with TRBD2. The CDR3 has 19 residues. CDR1 and CDR2 from the germline V gene are LNHDA and SQIVND (reference sequence). V was pared by 4 bases and J by 4 bases, with 18 bases of the junction left unmatched. For the CDR3, the DNA is TGTGCCAGTAGTACACAGGGGAGGGGTGCTAGCGGGACCGCAGATACGCAGTATTTT. It yields the protein CASSTQGRGASGTADTQYF.

Concerning this clonotype: As the CDR3 is not closed by the conserved phenylalanine or tryptophan, this likely results from a read error. The CDR3 sequence is CASSSGLAGYEQYL. In nucleotides, the CDR3 is TGTGCCAGCAGCTCTGGACTAGCTGGCTACGAGCAGTACCTC. The V call is TRBV11-1, the J call TRBJ2-7, with 8 bases fitting TRBD2. The junction had 5 bases not matched to a gene; V was cut back by 4 bases and J by 3 bases. Germline CDR1 SGHAT, CDR2 FQDESV (reference sequence). The CDR3 extends over 14 amino acids.

This clonotype has at least ten counts. The chain joins TRBV4-3 to TRBJ2-3; D might be TRBD1 (6 bases). Germline V gene lookup returns CDR1 LGHNA and CDR2 YSLEER. The CDR3 contains 14 residues. V gave up 4 bases and J gave up 3 bases, with 11 bases separating them. CDR3: CASSLGHGTDTQYF. DNA of the CDR3: TGCGCCAGCAGCCTGGGACACGGGACAGATACGCAGTATTTT.

In the case of this clonotype: An end of the junction does not agree with germline; a read error may underlie this. The chain employs TRBV30 and TRBJ2-5, with a tentative D call TRBD2 (5 bases). Per the germline V gene, CDR1 is GTSNPN and CDR2 is SVGIG (reference sequence). The CDR3 runs 15 residues. The DNA of the CDR3 is TGTGTCTGGGCCCGAGGAGTGGGAGTATTGGAGACCCAGTACTTC. Translation gives CVWARGVGVLETQYF. Full variable domain (missing parts from reference TRBV30 and TRBJ2-5): SQTIHQWPATLVQPVGSPLSLECTVEGTSNPNLYWYRQAAGRGLQLLFYSVGIGQISSEVPQNLSASRPQDRQFILSSKKLLLSDSGFYLCVWARGVGVLETQYFGPGTRLLVL.

In its sample, this clonotype was seen a few times. V usage is TRBV6-2 or TRBV6-3 and J usage is TRBJ2-7; D unclear. Per germline, CDR1 MNHEY and CDR2 SVGEGT. The V gene lost 4 bases and the J gene lost 2 bases, with 9 bases spanning the gap. The CDR3 is made up of 13 amino acids. The CDR3, as DNA: TGTGCCAGCAGTTGGTCGGGCACCTACGAGCAGTACTTC. Amino acid sequence: CASSWSGTYEQYF.

This clonotype has a handful of counts. The chain has TRBV7-9 and TRBJ1-1, with D perhaps TRBD1 (5 bases). The CDR3 has 13 amino acids. Germline V gene data show CDR1 as SEHNR and CDR2 as FQNEAQ (reference sequence). The V end lost 5 bases, the J end lost 3 bases, and 10 bases lay between the germline ends. This chain's CDR3 is CASSGGNDTEAFF. As DNA, the CDR3 is TGTGCCAGCAGCGGGGGGAATGACACTGAAGCTTTCTTT.

Points on this clonotype: At one boundary the junction diverges from the germline segment, which might be a read error. The rearrangement uses TRBV11-2 and TRBJ1-1, with D possibly TRBD1 on 6 matching bases. The CDR3 contains 17 residues. Germline CDR1 SGHAT, CDR2 FQNNGV. The CDR3 DNA reads as TGTGCCAGCAGCCCGACCTCGGGGGCGCTCGCCCCGCCACCAGCTATCTTT. Translated, it gives CASSPTSGALAPPPAIF.

With respect to this clonotype: A much more abundant neighbour one base away suggests this may be a read error. The chain employs TRBV4-1 and TRBJ1-4; D unresolved. The CDR3 has 15 residues. Per the germline V gene, CDR1 is MGHRA and CDR2 is YSYEKL. The CDR3 DNA sequence: TGCACCAGCAGCCAAGAACGTGGGTCTAATGAAAAACTGTTTTTT. It is translated as CTSSQERGSNEKLFF.

In regard to this clonotype: With a much larger clone just one base away, this may be a read error. The chain couples TRBV6-2 or TRBV6-3 to TRBJ1-5; a possible D gene is TRBD1 (5 bases). Germline V gene data show CDR1 as MNHEY and CDR2 as SVGEGT. V was clipped by 8 bases and J by 6 bases, with 14 bases between them. This CDR3 has 13 amino acids. DNA of the CDR3: TGTGCCAGCGGACATGGGGCAGGTCAGCCCCAGCATTTT. As protein: CASGHGAGQPQHF.

The count of this clonotype is one. A single base separates this from a much larger clone, so it may be a read error. The chain employs TRBV10-3 and TRBJ2-5; D unresolved. The germline CDR1 and CDR2 sequences are ENHRY and SYGVKD. This CDR3 contains 12 residues. The CDR3 DNA reads TGTGCCTTCAGTGACGGAAAAGAGACCCAGTACTTC. Translated: CAFSDGKETQYF.

This chain links TRBV7-9 with TRBJ1-2, with 9 bases fitting TRBD1. Germline V gene data show CDR1 as SEHNR and CDR2 as FQNEAQ (reference sequence). This CDR3 region has 16 residues. The ends lost 5 bases at V and 3 bases at J; junction bases unmatched: 10. CDR3 nucleotides: TGTGCCAGCAGCCCAACTCGGGGACAGGGTCACTATGGCTACACCTTC. Protein product: CASSPTRGQGHYGYTF.

V and J are TRBV28 and TRBJ2-7, with unresolved D. The CDR3 is made up of 14 amino acids. V was clipped by 5 bases and J by 1 base, with 12 bases between them. CDR1 is MDHEN, CDR2 SYDVKM, per germline. DNA for the CDR3: TGTGCCAGCAGTCCACCGGACGGATCCTACGAGCAGTACTTC. Protein product: CASSPPDGSYEQYF.

This clonotype was seen only once. At one end the junction does not follow the germline gene, possibly because of a read error. The DNA for the CDR3 is TGCAGCGGCGTCAGGGGGACAGTGAACGCTGAAGCTTTCTTT. Encoded protein: CSGVRGTVNAEAFF. V gene TRBV29-1 combines with J gene TRBJ1-1; 7 bases line up with TRBD1. CDR1 and CDR2 (germline): SQVTM, ANQGSEA. The CDR3 covers 14 residues.

A note on this clonotype: This may be a read error: a much more frequent sequence differs by one nucleotide. J is TRBJ2-5 and V is TRBV12-3 or TRBV12-4; no clear D. The CDR3 has 12 amino acids. The CDR3 is CASSFAQETRYF. The CDR3 DNA is TGTGCCAGCAGTTTCGCCCAAGAGACCCGGTACTTC.

This clonotype has ten or more counts. The chain carries TRBV5-4 and TRBJ2-1; D unclear. In germline, CDR1 is SGHNT, CDR2 YYREEE (reference sequence). Trimming left V 0 bases short and J 9 bases short, with 10 bases between. The CDR3 contains 13 residues. The CDR3 loop is CASSLGANSEQFF. CDR3 bases: TGTGCCAGCAGCTTGGGGGCGAACAGTGAGCAGTTCTTC.

This clonotype was counted many times. This chain connects TRBV5-6 to TRBJ2-7; D gene uncertain. V lost 4 bases to trimming and J lost 3 bases, with 17 bases between them. Germline values: CDR1 SGHDT, CDR2 YYEEEE. The CDR3 covers 15 residues. The CDR3 nucleotides are TGTGCCAGCAGCCGAGGCCCCCGACCGGTCTACGAGCAGTACTTC. This gives the protein CASSRGPRPVYEQYF.

This clonotype was observed a handful of times. The rearrangement uses TRBV11-2 and TRBJ1-2; D remains unclear. Germline V gene lookup returns CDR1 SGHAT and CDR2 FQNNGV. V lost 4 bases to trimming and J lost 7 bases, with 7 bases between them. The CDR3 covers 11 residues. CDR3 region: CASSSRGGYTF. Written as DNA, the CDR3 is TGTGCCAGCAGCTCCCGGGGTGGCTACACCTTC.

About this clonotype itself: A much bigger clone sits one base away, suggesting this may be a read error. The chain uses TRBV6-1 and TRBJ2-1; tentatively, D is TRBD2 (6 bases). V was pared by 6 bases and J by 1 base, with 13 bases between. The CDR3 extends over 15 amino acids. Germline CDR1 reads MNHNS; CDR2 reads SASEGT. The CDR3 DNA follows: TGTGCCAGCAGCCTATACGGGGGATCCTACAATGAGCAGTTCTTC. Translating it yields CASSLYGGSYNEQFF.

The chain combines TRBV5-1 with TRBJ2-1; 9 bases agree with TRBD2. V was pared by 5 bases and J by 2 bases, with 14 bases of the junction left unmatched. This CDR3 has 18 residues. CDR1 is SGHRS, CDR2 YFSETQ, per germline. In DNA, the CDR3 is TGCGCCAGCAGAGGTGGTTTTGCGCCTAGCGGGACCTACAATGAGCAGTTCTTC. Its protein is CASRGGFAPSGTYNEQFF.

Concerning this clonotype: A junction end diverges from the germline sequence, so it may reflect a read error. The DNA of the CDR3 is TGTGACAGCACTTTTTCTTTAGGACGGAACTACGAGCAGTATTTC. It translates to CDSTFSLGRNYEQYF. The chain recombines TRBV6-5 with TRBJ2-7; D not resolved. The germline V gene encodes CDR1 MNHEY and CDR2 SVGAGI. CDR3 length equals 15 residues.

The chain combines TRBV12-3 or TRBV12-4 with TRBJ2-6; tentative D call: TRBD1 (6 bases). CDR3 length: 14 amino acids. V lost 6 bases, J lost 2 bases, and 8 bases lay in between. The DNA of the CDR3 is TGTGCCAGCAGGTCAGGGGCTGGGGCCAACGTCCTGACTTTC. Translation gives CASRSGAGANVLTF.

This clonotype is a singleton in its sample. DNA for the CDR3: TGCAGCGGGACCAGGACACGGGGAAACATTCAGTACTTC. It encodes CSGTRTRGNIQYF. The chain joins TRBV29-1 to TRBJ2-4, with D tentatively TRBD1 or TRBD2 (5 bases each). The CDR3 has 13 residues. Germline-derived CDR1 and CDR2 are SQVTM and ANQGSEA. Trimming cost V 7 bases and J 6 bases, with 16 bases left between them.